These T cell receptor beta chains were read from a single sample in a study of control samples from healthy donors and cancer patients. TCRdb's copy holds only in-frame clones and misses some; the assay was immunoSEQ multiplex PCR. Found here are 390,000 or so clones, about 93% of them singletons; the top ten hold 5% to 7%. Sequenced material: PBMCs. These receptors were taken from a man aged 35 to 55 with head and neck cancer. The CDR3 runs from the conserved cysteine through the conserved F or W. The D gene is left open where the match is weak. Expanded clones are given a class, and other clones once, few, many or no size at all.

CDR3 protein,V gene,D gene,clone size
CASSLGGQGQETQYF,TRBV5-1,TRBD1,.
CASSFTGGAGEKLFF,TRBV5-1,TRBD1,.
CASGPQWSNEKLFF,TRBV2,.,few
CASSPSLRGISGNTIYF,TRBV18,.,.
CASNDRSGGYYEQYF,TRBV25-1,TRBD2,.
CASRPIRGSNTEAFF,TRBV11-2,.,few
CASSRGTPQETQYF,TRBV7-8,.,.
CASSSDPGGVSEKLFF,TRBV5-1,.,.
CASSQDGQGTVYGYTF,TRBV4-1,.,.
CASSLIMAGELFF,TRBV7-3,.,.
CASSFVGPYEQYF,TRBV12-3/TRBV12-4,.,.
CASSVDPVLNTEAFF,TRBV9,.,once
CASSLVGPTGELFF,TRBV27,.,.
CASRLQGNYGYTF,TRBV10-1,.,.
CASSRLAGDTGELFF,TRBV6-4,TRBD2,few
CAWSRDITYEQYF,TRBV30,.,.
CASSLGAEELFF,TRBV5-1,.,.
CASSVGGSFGHEQYF,TRBV28,.,once
CASSQDRYGYTF,TRBV4-3,.,.
CASRVGDEQYF,TRBV6-1,.,.
CASSLAGTGQNEQYF,TRBV28,TRBD1,once
CASTPGQGAGELFF,TRBV19,TRBD1,.
CASSPRRGRQETQYF,TRBV19,TRBD1,.
CASSLQRSGGALSDTQYF,TRBV5-6,TRBD2,.
CASSKQGAVMNTEAFF,TRBV5-1,TRBD1,.
CAWQGLSYEQYF,TRBV30,.,.
CASRGGAGNQPQHF,TRBV2,.,.
CASSLGTLHQPQHF,TRBV7-9,.,.
CASSSLMTGLHTDTQYF,TRBV14,.,.
CASSLAVSPGEQYF,TRBV7-9,.,.
CASSPRFETYEQYF,TRBV9,.,few
CASSGKGYTEAFF,TRBV5-4,.,.
CASSQGAGANQPQHF,TRBV4-1,.,.
CASSLAGSSGPYEQYF,TRBV7-2,TRBD2,.
CASLGPPNSPLHF,TRBV2,.,.
CASSLGTRDTQYF,TRBV7-9,.,.
CASGSQSSPQETQYF,TRBV12-5,.,.
CASSLTGGFETQYF,TRBV28,TRBD1,.
CSVFLYEQYF,TRBV29-1,.,.
CASSLAWRGNTEAFF,TRBV7-8,.,.
CASGLGGWANTEAFF,TRBV12-5,.,.
CASSPRVTTDTQYF,TRBV18,.,once
CASSLQGYEQYF,TRBV5-6,TRBD1,few
CASSIPGHLNTEAFF,TRBV21-1,.,.